One T cell receptor (beta chain) is described in this entry. Its antigen remains unidentified. These data belong to a study of early T cells in non-severe SARS-CoV-2 infection. Study as a whole: Chains from this unsorted whole-blood bulk RNA could not be paired.

This CDR3 has 17 residues. Germline lookup yields CDR1 MNHEY and CDR2 SVGAGI. Unmatched junction bases numbered 14, after V lost 6 bases and J lost 7 bases. Points from the study as a whole: There was a bias toward anti-spike CD8 responses in VDJdb matching, which missed private and CD4 specificities.

The library protocol tagged individual cDNA molecules with unique molecular identifiers. TCRdb passed the 5' RACE reads through MiXCR, listing each CDR3 protein once. The sample records about 77,000 distinct CDR3 sequences, about 16% being singletons. The clonotype originates from an adult who was a healthcare worker with PCR-confirmed SARS-CoV-2 infection or an uninfected control (not recorded which). Sequenced material: whole blood. This chain joins TRBV6-5 and TRBJ2-7, with TRBD2 matching over 14 bases. DNA for the CDR3: TGTGCCAGCAGGCAGCAGGGACTAGCGGGAGTCTCGAATGAGCAGTACTTC. It is translated as CASRQQGLAGVSNEQYF.